The next 2 T cell receptor beta chains were all read from a single sample in a study of neurological immune-mediated disorders. TCRdb re-called the 5' RACE reads with MiXCR, one entry per CDR3 protein. Of around 42,000 distinct CDR3 sequences in the sample, approximately 13% were seen once. This sample's time point: longitudinal time-point 3. The sample comprised PBMCs. Receptors were obtained from a man aged 30-40 years in good health.

The V gene is TRBV20-1, the J gene TRBJ2-7; TRBD2 matches 10 bases. Germline CDR1 reads DFQATT; CDR2 reads SNEGSKA (reference sequence). CDR3 length: 16 residues. V gave up 5 bases and J gave up 1 base; unmatched junction bases: 11. The CDR3 loop reads CSASTLTSGVSYEQYF. The CDR3, as DNA: TGCAGTGCTTCTACCCTCACTAGCGGGGTTTCCTACGAGCAGTACTTC.

This clonotype was seen at least ten times. The chain is built from TRBV20-1 and TRBJ1-2, with D perhaps matching TRBD1 (5 bases). Trimming took 2 bases from V and 4 from J, leaving 14 bases between them. The CDR3 contains 14 residues. The V gene's germline CDR1 is DFQATT and CDR2 SNEGSKA (reference sequence). The CDR3 sequence: CSARPRASLYGYTF. The CDR3 DNA follows: TGCAGTGCTAGACCCAGGGCGTCCCTCTATGGCTACACCTTC.